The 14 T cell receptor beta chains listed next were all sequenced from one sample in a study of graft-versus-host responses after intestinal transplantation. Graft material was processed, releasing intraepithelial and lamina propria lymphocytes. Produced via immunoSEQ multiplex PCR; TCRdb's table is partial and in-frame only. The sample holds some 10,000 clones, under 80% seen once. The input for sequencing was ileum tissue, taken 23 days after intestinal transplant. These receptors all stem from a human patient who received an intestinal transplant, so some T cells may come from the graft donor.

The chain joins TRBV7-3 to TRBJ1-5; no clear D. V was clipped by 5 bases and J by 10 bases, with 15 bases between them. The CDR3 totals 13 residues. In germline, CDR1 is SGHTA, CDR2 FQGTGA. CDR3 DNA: TGTGCCAGCAGCACCGGCCCACGGGATCCCCAGCATTTT. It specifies CASSTGPRDPQHF.

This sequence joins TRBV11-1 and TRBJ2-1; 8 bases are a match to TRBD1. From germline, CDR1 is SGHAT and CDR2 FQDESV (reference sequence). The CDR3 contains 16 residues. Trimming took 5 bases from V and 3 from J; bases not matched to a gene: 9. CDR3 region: CASSPPGQVIYNEQFF. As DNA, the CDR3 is TGTGCCAGCAGCCCTCCGGGACAGGTTATCTACAATGAGCAGTTCTTC.

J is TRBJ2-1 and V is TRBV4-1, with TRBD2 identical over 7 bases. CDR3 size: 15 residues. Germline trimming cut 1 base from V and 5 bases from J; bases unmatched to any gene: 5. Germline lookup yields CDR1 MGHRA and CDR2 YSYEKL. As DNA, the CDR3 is TGCGCCAGCAGCCAAGTAAAGCTAGCGGACAATGAGCAGTTCTTC. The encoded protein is CASSQVKLADNEQFF.

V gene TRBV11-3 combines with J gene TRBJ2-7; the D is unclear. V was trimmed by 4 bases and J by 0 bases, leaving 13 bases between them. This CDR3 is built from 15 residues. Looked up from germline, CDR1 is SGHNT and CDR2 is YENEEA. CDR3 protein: CASSSTGPLSYEQYF. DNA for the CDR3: TGTGCCAGCAGCTCGACCGGGCCCCTCTCCTACGAGCAGTACTTC.

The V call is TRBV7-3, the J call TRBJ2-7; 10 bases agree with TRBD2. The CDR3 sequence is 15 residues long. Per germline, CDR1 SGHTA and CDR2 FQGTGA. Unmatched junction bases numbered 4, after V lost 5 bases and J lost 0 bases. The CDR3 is CASSLSGGSSYEQYF. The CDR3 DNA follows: TGTGCCAGCAGCCTTAGCGGGGGGAGCTCCTACGAGCAGTACTTC.

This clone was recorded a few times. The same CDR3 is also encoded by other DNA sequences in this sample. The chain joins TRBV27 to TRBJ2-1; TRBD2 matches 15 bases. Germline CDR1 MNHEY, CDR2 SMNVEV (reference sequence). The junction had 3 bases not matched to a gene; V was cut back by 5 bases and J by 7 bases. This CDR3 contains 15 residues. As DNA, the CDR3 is TGTGCCAGCAGTCCAGGGACTAGCGGGAGGAATGAGCAGTTCTTC. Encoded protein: CASSPGTSGRNEQFF.

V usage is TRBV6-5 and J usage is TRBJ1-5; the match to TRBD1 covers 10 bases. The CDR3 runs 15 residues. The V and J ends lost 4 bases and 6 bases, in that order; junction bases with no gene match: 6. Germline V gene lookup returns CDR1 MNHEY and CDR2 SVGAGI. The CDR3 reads CASSSGQGVAQPQHF. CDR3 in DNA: TGTGCCAGCAGTTCTGGACAGGGGGTTGCTCAGCCCCAGCATTTT.

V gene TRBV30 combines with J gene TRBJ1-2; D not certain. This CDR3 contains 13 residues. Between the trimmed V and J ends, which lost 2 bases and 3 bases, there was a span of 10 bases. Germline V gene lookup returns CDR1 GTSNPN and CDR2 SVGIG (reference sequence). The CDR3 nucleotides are TGTGCCTGGAGTTCGACATCTGACTATGGCTACACCTTC. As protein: CAWSSTSDYGYTF.

The CDR3 spells CSVEGILTGGGIDEQFF. CDR3 DNA: TGCAGCGTTGAAGGGATACTAACAGGGGGCGGAATCGATGAGCAGTTCTTC. The chain carries TRBV29-1 and TRBJ2-1; 9 bases align to TRBD1. Per the germline V gene, CDR1 is SQVTM and CDR2 is ANQGSEA. The CDR3 has 17 residues. Trimming at V came to 1 base and at J to 8 bases, leaving 15 bases not matched to a gene.

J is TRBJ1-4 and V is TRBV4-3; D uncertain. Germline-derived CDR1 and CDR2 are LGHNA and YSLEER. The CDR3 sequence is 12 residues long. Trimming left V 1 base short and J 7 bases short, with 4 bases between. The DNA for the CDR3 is TGCGCCAGCAGCCAAGGGTTTGAAAAACTGTTTTTT. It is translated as CASSQGFEKLFF.

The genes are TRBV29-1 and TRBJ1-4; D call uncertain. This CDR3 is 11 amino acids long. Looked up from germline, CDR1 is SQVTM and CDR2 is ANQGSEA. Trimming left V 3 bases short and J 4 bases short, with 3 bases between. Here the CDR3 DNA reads TGCAGCGTTGATGTTAATGAAAAACTGTTTTTT. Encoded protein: CSVDVNEKLFF.

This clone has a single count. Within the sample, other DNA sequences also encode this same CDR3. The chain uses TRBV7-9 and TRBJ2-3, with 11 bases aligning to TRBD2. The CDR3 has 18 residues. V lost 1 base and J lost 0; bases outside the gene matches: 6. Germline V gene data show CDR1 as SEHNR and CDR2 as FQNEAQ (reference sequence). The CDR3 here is CASSLVPSGRPSTDTQYF. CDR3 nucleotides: TGTGCCAGCAGCTTAGTTCCTAGCGGGAGGCCCAGCACAGATACGCAGTATTTT.

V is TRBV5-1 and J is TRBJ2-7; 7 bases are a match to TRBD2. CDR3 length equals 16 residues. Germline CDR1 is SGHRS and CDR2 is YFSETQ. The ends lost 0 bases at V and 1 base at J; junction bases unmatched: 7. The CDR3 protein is CASSLALGGGSYEQYF. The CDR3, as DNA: TGCGCCAGCAGCTTGGCCCTGGGCGGGGGATCCTACGAGCAGTACTTC. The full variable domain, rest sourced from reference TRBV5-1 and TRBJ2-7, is KAGVTQTPRYLIKTRGQQVTLSCSPISGHRSVSWYQQTPGQGLQFLFEYFSETQRNKGNFPGRFSGRQFSNSRSEMNVSTLELGDSALYLCASSLALGGGSYEQYFGPGTRLTVT.

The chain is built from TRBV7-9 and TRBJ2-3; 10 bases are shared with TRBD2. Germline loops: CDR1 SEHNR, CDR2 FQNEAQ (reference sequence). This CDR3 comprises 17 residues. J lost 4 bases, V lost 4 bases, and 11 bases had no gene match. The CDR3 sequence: CASSSTGLAGAPDTQYF. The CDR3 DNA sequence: TGTGCCAGCAGCTCCACGGGGCTAGCGGGAGCCCCAGATACGCAGTATTTT.